These T cell receptor beta chains were read from a single sample in a study of T-cell memory formation after mild COVID-19. TCRdb independently ran MiXCR on the 5' RACE reads; one entry per CDR3 protein. In the table there are tens of thousands of distinct CDR3 sequences, about 9.4% of which are singletons. The specimen was PBMCs or a T cell subset sorted from them (not recorded which). The receptors here all came from a man between 18 and 29 years old who had mild COVID-19 (a few samples of this study predate the infection). Cell type and time point are not known. The CDR3 runs from the conserved cysteine through the conserved F or W. D genes are given only for firm matches. Some rows mark clone size as missing; the rest say once, few, many or name a class of expanded clone.

v_call	clone_size	j_call	d_call	cdr3_nt	cdr3_aa
TRBV7-2	few	TRBJ2-3	NA	TGTGCCAGCAGCTTCAGTCGGGGCCTCACAGATACGCAGTATTTT	CASSFSRGLTDTQYF
TRBV11-1	NA	TRBJ1-2	TRBD1	TGTGCCAGCAGCCGCGGACAGGGGGCCGACTATGGCTACACCTTC	CASSRGQGADYGYTF
TRBV5-6	NA	TRBJ2-1	NA	TGTGCCAGCAGGCTTCGGAGGTCTGTGAATGAGCAGTTCTTC	CASRLRRSVNEQFF
TRBV20-1	few	TRBJ1-1	NA	TGCAGTGCTCCCGACAGGCTCACTGAAGCTTTCTTT	CSAPDRLTEAFF
TRBV3-1	NA	TRBJ2-2	NA	TGTGCCAGCAGCCAACCCGACAGATCCGGGGAGCTGTTTTTT	CASSQPDRSGELFF
TRBV10-3	many	TRBJ2-3	NA	TGTGCCATCAGTGAGTCTTGGGTAATGGGCACAGATACGCAGTATTTT	CAISESWVMGTDTQYF
TRBV7-2	few	TRBJ2-2	NA	TGTGCCAGCACCCCCCAAGTCCTATCCGGGGAGCTGTTTTTT	CASTPQVLSGELFF
TRBV28	NA	TRBJ1-2	TRBD1	TGTGCCAGCAGTTTCAGGGGGAGGCCTAACTATGGCTACACCTTC	CASSFRGRPNYGYTF
TRBV5-1	NA	TRBJ2-3	NA	TGCGCCAGCAGCTTGGACGGGGTCCCGGATACGCAGTATTTT	CASSLDGVPDTQYF
TRBV5-1	NA	TRBJ1-2	TRBD1	TGCGCCAGCAGCTTGACCACAGGGGACCAACGCTACACCTTC	CASSLTTGDQRYTF
TRBV7-3	many	TRBJ2-5	TRBD1	TGTGCCAGCAGCCCGGGGACAGGGCGGCAAGAGACCCAGTACTTC	CASSPGTGRQETQYF
TRBV7-9	NA	TRBJ1-2	NA	TGTGCCAGCAGCTTAGAGGAGGGGCGATACACCTTC	CASSLEEGRYTF
TRBV4-2	NA	TRBJ2-1	TRBD2	TGTGCCAGCAACCCCTCGCGGGGGATCAGAAGGAATGAGCAGTTCTTC	CASNPSRGIRRNEQFF
TRBV6-2/TRBV6-3	NA	TRBJ2-5	NA	TGTGCCAGCAGTTACACAGCGGAGACCCAGTACTTC	CASSYTAETQYF
TRBV6-2/TRBV6-3	NA	TRBJ2-7	NA	TGTGCCAGCAGTGCGTTCGGGACACTCTCCTACGAGCAGTACTTC	CASSAFGTLSYEQYF
TRBV5-6	many	TRBJ1-1	NA	TGTGCCAGCAGCTTGGGTGGAGGGAACACTGAAGCTTTCTTT	CASSLGGGNTEAFF
TRBV15	NA	TRBJ2-7	NA	TGTGCCACCAGCAGAGTGATAGGAAACAGGGCTACCTACGAGCAGTACTTC	CATSRVIGNRATYEQYF
TRBV20-1	few	TRBJ1-5	NA	TGCAGTGCCGGGCTTAACTTGAATCAGCCCCAGCATTTT	CSAGLNLNQPQHF
TRBV5-1	NA	TRBJ1-1	NA	TGCGCCAGCAGCGTTACAGGGACGGGTACTGAAGCTTTCTTT	CASSVTGTGTEAFF
TRBV12-3/TRBV12-4	few	TRBJ1-2	NA	TGTGCCAGCAGCCAGGGGTTTAGCTACACCTTC	CASSQGFSYTF
TRBV5-1	NA	TRBJ2-3	NA	TGCGCCAGCAGCCCGGGACTGATAACAGATACGCAGTATTTT	CASSPGLITDTQYF
TRBV6-5	NA	TRBJ1-1	TRBD1	TGTGCCAGCAGGGGAGGGACAGGACCGAACACTGAAGCTTTCTTT	CASRGGTGPNTEAFF
TRBV6-5	many	TRBJ2-5	NA	TGTGCCAGCAGTTACTCGATCAGCTTCCAAGAGACCCAGTACTTC	CASSYSISFQETQYF
TRBV12-3/TRBV12-4	NA	TRBJ1-1	NA	TGTGCCAGCACTCTTCAGGGCACTGAAGCTTTCTTT	CASTLQGTEAFF
TRBV20-1	few	TRBJ1-3	NA	TGCAGTGCTAGCGGGACAACTGGATACTGGAACACCATATATTTT	CSASGTTGYWNTIYF
TRBV7-8	few	TRBJ1-6	NA	TGTGCCAGCAGCCTCCGCGCAGGGGAGGGTTCACCCCTCCACTTT	CASSLRAGEGSPLHF
TRBV5-1	NA	TRBJ1-2	NA	TGCGCCAGCAGCTCGACGGGAAACTATGGCTACACCTTC	CASSSTGNYGYTF
TRBV9	NA	TRBJ2-1	TRBD2	TGTGCCAGCAGCGTACGGGGTCTAGCGGACAATGAGCAGTTCTTC	CASSVRGLADNEQFF
TRBV3-1	few	TRBJ1-5	NA	TGTGCCAGCAGCCAAGGCGTTGAGAGCAATCAGCCCCAGCATTTT	CASSQGVESNQPQHF
TRBV5-1	few	TRBJ2-1	NA	TGCGCCAGCAGCAGCAGGGGCCAACTCGGCAATGAGCAGTTCTTC	CASSSRGQLGNEQFF
TRBV2	few	TRBJ2-3	TRBD2	TGTGCCAGCAGTGGAGCGGGGGGGTCTTCCGATACGCAGTATTTT	CASSGAGGSSDTQYF
TRBV20-1	NA	TRBJ2-5	NA	TGCAGTGCTAGTTTGGGCCGTGGGGACACCCTCCCGGCGTACTTC	CSASLGRGDTLPAYF
TRBV5-6	NA	TRBJ2-3	TRBD1	TGTGCCAGCAGCTTGTCCCAGGGGGCGTCCGATACGCAGTATTTT	CASSLSQGASDTQYF